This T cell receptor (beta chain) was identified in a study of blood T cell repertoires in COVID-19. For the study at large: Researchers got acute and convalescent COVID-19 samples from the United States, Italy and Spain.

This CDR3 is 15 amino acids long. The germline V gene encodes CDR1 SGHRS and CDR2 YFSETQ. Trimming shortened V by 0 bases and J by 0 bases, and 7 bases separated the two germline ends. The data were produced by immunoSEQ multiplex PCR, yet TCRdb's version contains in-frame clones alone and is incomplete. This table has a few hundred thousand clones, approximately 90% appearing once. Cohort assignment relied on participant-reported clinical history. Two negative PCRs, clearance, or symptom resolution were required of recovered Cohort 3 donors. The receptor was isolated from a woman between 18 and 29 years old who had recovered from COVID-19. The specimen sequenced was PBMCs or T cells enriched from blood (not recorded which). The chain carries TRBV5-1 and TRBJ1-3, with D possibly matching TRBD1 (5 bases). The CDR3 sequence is CASSLGQSSGNTIYF. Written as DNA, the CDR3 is TGCGCCAGCAGCTTGGGACAGAGCTCTGGAAACACCATATATTTT. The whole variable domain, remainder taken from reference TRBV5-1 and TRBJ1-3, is KAGVTQTPRYLIKTRGQQVTLSCSPISGHRSVSWYQQTPGQGLQFLFEYFSETQRNKGNFPGRFSGRQFSNSRSEMNVSTLELGDSALYLCASSLGQSSGNTIYFGEGSWLTVV.